These T cell receptor beta chains were read from a single sample in a study of blood T cell repertoires in COVID-19. Clones were read by immunoSEQ multiplex PCR, and TCRdb kept only the in-frame ones, dropping some. Of some 57,000 clones detected, 70% to 85% appear once; the ten largest clones hold around a tenth. Sample: peripheral blood. These receptor sequences come from a man at least 80 years old with COVID-19, enrolled during active disease. The CDR3 runs from the conserved cysteine through the conserved F or W. Fields, in order: CDR3 protein, CDR3 DNA, J gene, clone size, V gene, D gene. A D gene is named only where the DNA matches it firmly. Only some rows state a clone size, as once, few, many or a class for expanded clones.

CDR3aa: CASSLQGSFYNSPLHF
CDR3nt: TGTGCCAGCAGTTTACAGGGATCCTTCTATAATTCACCCCTCCACTTT
j_gene: TRBJ1-6
abundance: few
v_gene: TRBV28
d_gene: .

CDR3aa: CASSSATAQGYGYTF
CDR3nt: TGTGCCAGCAGTTCCGCGACAGCTCAGGGCTATGGCTACACCTTC
j_gene: TRBJ1-2
abundance: .
v_gene: TRBV28
d_gene: .

CDR3aa: CASSLHPGQGNSYNSPLHF
CDR3nt: TGTGCCAGCAGCTTACATCCCGGGCAGGGGAACTCCTATAATTCACCCCTCCACTTT
j_gene: TRBJ1-6
abundance: .
v_gene: TRBV7-2
d_gene: .

CDR3aa: CASSSTGTPTGYGYTF
CDR3nt: TGTGCCAGCAGCTCGACCGGGACACCGACAGGTTATGGCTACACCTTC
j_gene: TRBJ1-2
abundance: .
v_gene: TRBV7-2
d_gene: .

CDR3aa: CASSGSRAGNNEQFF
CDR3nt: TGTGCCAGCTCCGGGTCCCGGGCGGGGAACAATGAGCAGTTCTTC
j_gene: TRBJ2-1
abundance: few
v_gene: TRBV7-2
d_gene: .

CDR3aa: CASGRQGSTEAFF
CDR3nt: TGTGCTAGTGGCCGACAGGGCAGCACTGAAGCTTTCTTT
j_gene: TRBJ1-1
abundance: .
v_gene: TRBV12-5
d_gene: TRBD1

CDR3aa: CASSIGQGGQPQHF
CDR3nt: TGTGCCAGTAGTATAGGACAGGGGGGACAGCCCCAGCATTTT
j_gene: TRBJ1-5
abundance: .
v_gene: TRBV19
d_gene: TRBD1

CDR3aa: CATSVYGGRGDTQYF
CDR3nt: TGTGCCACCTCAGTTTATGGAGGGAGGGGAGATACGCAGTATTTT
j_gene: TRBJ2-3
abundance: .
v_gene: TRBV27
d_gene: TRBD2

CDR3aa: CASSLVPEGTEAFF
CDR3nt: TGCGCCAGCAGCTTGGTGCCGGAGGGGACTGAAGCTTTCTTT
j_gene: TRBJ1-1
abundance: .
v_gene: TRBV5-1
d_gene: .

CDR3aa: CASSLNRGRGGYTF
CDR3nt: TGTGCCAGCAGCTTAAACAGGGGGCGCGGGGGCTACACCTTC
j_gene: TRBJ1-2
abundance: .
v_gene: TRBV7-2
d_gene: TRBD1

CDR3aa: CASSYRGESSPLHF
CDR3nt: TGTGCCAGCAGTTACAGGGGGGAAAGCTCACCCCTCCACTTT
j_gene: TRBJ1-6
abundance: few
v_gene: TRBV2
d_gene: TRBD1

CDR3aa: CASSLAQGVQETQYF
CDR3nt: TGTGCCAGCAGCTTGGCGCAGGGGGTCCAAGAGACCCAGTACTTC
j_gene: TRBJ2-5
abundance: .
v_gene: TRBV5-4
d_gene: TRBD1

CDR3aa: CASSPSGNEQFF
CDR3nt: TGTGCCAGCAGTCCCTCGGGAAATGAGCAGTTCTTC
j_gene: TRBJ2-1
abundance: once
v_gene: TRBV12-3/TRBV12-4
d_gene: .

CDR3aa: CASSRGTGRYNEQFF
CDR3nt: TGTGCCAGCAGCCGAGGGACAGGGCGCTACAATGAGCAGTTCTTC
j_gene: TRBJ2-1
abundance: .
v_gene: TRBV3-1/TRBV3-2
d_gene: TRBD1

CDR3aa: CASSPRGTYYGYTF
CDR3nt: TGTGCCAGCAGCCCCAGGGGGACGTACTATGGCTACACCTTC
j_gene: TRBJ1-2
abundance: .
v_gene: TRBV3-1/TRBV3-2
d_gene: TRBD1

CDR3aa: CASRPGTADVELFF
CDR3nt: TGCGCCAGCAGGCCCGGGACAGCGGATGTCGAACTGTTTTTT
j_gene: TRBJ1-4
abundance: few
v_gene: TRBV5-1
d_gene: TRBD1

CDR3aa: CASSIPGFYNEQFF
CDR3nt: TGTGCCAGTAGTATTCCGGGTTTTTACAATGAGCAGTTCTTC
j_gene: TRBJ2-1
abundance: .
v_gene: TRBV19
d_gene: .

CDR3aa: CASSLVGGGPEETQYF
CDR3nt: TGTGCCAGCAGCTTAGTCGGGGGGGGGCCGGAAGAGACCCAGTACTTC
j_gene: TRBJ2-5
abundance: .
v_gene: TRBV7-2
d_gene: TRBD2

CDR3aa: CASSLRDIGTDTQYF
CDR3nt: TGTGCCAGCAGTCTTAGGGACATCGGCACAGATACGCAGTATTTT
j_gene: TRBJ2-3
abundance: .
v_gene: TRBV5-6
d_gene: .

CDR3aa: CASSGTSMETQYF
CDR3nt: TGTGCCAGCAGCGGGACTAGTATGGAGACCCAGTACTTC
j_gene: TRBJ2-5
abundance: .
v_gene: TRBV9
d_gene: TRBD2

CDR3aa: CASSAGGTEAFF
CDR3nt: TGTGCCAGCAGCGCAGGGGGAACTGAAGCTTTCTTT
j_gene: TRBJ1-1
abundance: once
v_gene: TRBV9
d_gene: TRBD1

CDR3aa: CASSGLAGSNEQFF
CDR3nt: TGCGCCAGCAGCGGACTAGCGGGGAGCAATGAGCAGTTCTTC
j_gene: TRBJ2-1
abundance: .
v_gene: TRBV10-2
d_gene: TRBD2

CDR3aa: CASGPDGGRGTGELFF
CDR3nt: TGTGCTAGTGGCCCGGACGGGGGTAGGGGCACCGGGGAGCTGTTTTTT
j_gene: TRBJ2-2
abundance: few
v_gene: TRBV12-5
d_gene: .

CDR3aa: CAWQYVTGFNGYTF
CDR3nt: TGTGCCTGGCAGTACGTGACAGGGTTTAATGGCTACACCTTC
j_gene: TRBJ1-2
abundance: .
v_gene: TRBV30
d_gene: TRBD1

CDR3aa: CASRGNRILDQPQHF
CDR3nt: TGTGCCAGCAGGGGTAACAGGATCTTGGATCAGCCCCAGCATTTT
j_gene: TRBJ1-5
abundance: few
v_gene: TRBV5-8
d_gene: .

CDR3aa: CASSYSDRAGETQYF
CDR3nt: TGTGCCAGCAGTTATTCCGACAGGGCAGGGGAGACCCAGTACTTC
j_gene: TRBJ2-5
abundance: .
v_gene: TRBV6-5
d_gene: TRBD1

CDR3aa: CASSQGGAAAGEQFF
CDR3nt: TGTGCCAGCAGCCAAGGAGGCGCGGCCGCGGGAGAGCAGTTCTTC
j_gene: TRBJ2-1
abundance: few
v_gene: TRBV3-1/TRBV3-2
d_gene: .

CDR3aa: CASNEQGRHGYTF
CDR3nt: TGTGCCAGCAATGAACAGGGGAGGCATGGCTACACCTTC
j_gene: TRBJ1-2
abundance: .
v_gene: TRBV12-3/TRBV12-4
d_gene: TRBD1

CDR3aa: CASRNTGAGGTEAFF
CDR3nt: TGTGCCAGCAGGAACACAGGGGCGGGCGGAACTGAAGCTTTCTTT
j_gene: TRBJ1-1
abundance: .
v_gene: TRBV6-5
d_gene: TRBD1

CDR3aa: CASRQGAETKNIQYF
CDR3nt: TGTGCCAGCAGGCAGGGGGCTGAGACCAAAAACATTCAGTACTTC
j_gene: TRBJ2-4
abundance: .
v_gene: TRBV2
d_gene: TRBD1

CDR3aa: CASTGGTGGLYGYTF
CDR3nt: TGTGCCAGCACCGGGGGGACAGGGGGCCTCTATGGCTACACCTTC
j_gene: TRBJ1-2
abundance: .
v_gene: TRBV2
d_gene: TRBD1

CDR3aa: CASSSDPGQGNSPLHF
CDR3nt: TGTGCCAGTAGCAGCGATCCGGGACAGGGGAATTCACCCCTCCACTTT
j_gene: TRBJ1-6
abundance: few
v_gene: TRBV19
d_gene: TRBD1

CDR3aa: CAWDTGTETQYF
CDR3nt: TGTGCCTGGGACACAGGGACGGAGACCCAGTACTTC
j_gene: TRBJ2-5
abundance: .
v_gene: TRBV30
d_gene: .

CDR3aa: CASSYRGASNQPQHF
CDR3nt: TGTGCCAGCAGTTACCGGGGGGCCAGCAATCAGCCCCAGCATTTT
j_gene: TRBJ1-5
abundance: few
v_gene: TRBV6-5
d_gene: .

CDR3aa: CASSYSGHSLPEKLFF
CDR3nt: TGTGCCAGCAGTTACTCGGGACATTCGCTCCCCGAAAAACTGTTTTTT
j_gene: TRBJ1-4
abundance: few
v_gene: TRBV6-2/TRBV6-3
d_gene: .

CDR3aa: CASRPLETGITGELFF
CDR3nt: TGTGCCAGCAGGCCACTCGAGACAGGGATCACCGGGGAGCTGTTTTTT
j_gene: TRBJ2-2
abundance: .
v_gene: TRBV7-9
d_gene: TRBD1

CDR3aa: CASSHRGYGYTF
CDR3nt: TGCGCCAGCAGCCACCGGGGCTATGGCTACACCTTC
j_gene: TRBJ1-2
abundance: once
v_gene: TRBV4-1
d_gene: .

CDR3aa: CASRKGQGVPEQYF
CDR3nt: TGTGCCAGCAGGAAAGGACAGGGGGTACCCGAGCAGTACTTC
j_gene: TRBJ2-7
abundance: .
v_gene: TRBV2
d_gene: TRBD1

CDR3aa: CASSLMVMNTEAFF
CDR3nt: TGTGCCAGCTCCCTAATGGTTATGAACACTGAAGCTTTCTTT
j_gene: TRBJ1-1
abundance: .
v_gene: TRBV2
d_gene: .

CDR3aa: CASSQGTGNHNEQFF
CDR3nt: TGTGCCAGCAGCCAAGGCACAGGGAACCACAATGAGCAGTTCTTC
j_gene: TRBJ2-1
abundance: once
v_gene: TRBV3-1/TRBV3-2
d_gene: .

CDR3aa: CASGHSQPQHF
CDR3nt: TGTGCCAGCGGGCATAGTCAGCCCCAGCATTTT
j_gene: TRBJ1-5
abundance: .
v_gene: TRBV12-3/TRBV12-4
d_gene: .

CDR3aa: CASSLDRFGTEAFF
CDR3nt: TGTGCCAGCAGCTTAGACAGGTTTGGAACTGAAGCTTTCTTT
j_gene: TRBJ1-1
abundance: .
v_gene: TRBV7-3
d_gene: .

CDR3aa: CASSTPTSGLQETQYF
CDR3nt: TGTGCCAGCAGCACCCCGACTAGCGGACTCCAAGAGACCCAGTACTTC
j_gene: TRBJ2-5
abundance: once
v_gene: TRBV5-4
d_gene: TRBD2

CDR3aa: CASSRRTGEGNEQFF
CDR3nt: TGTGCCAGTAGTAGGAGGACAGGGGAGGGAAATGAGCAGTTCTTC
j_gene: TRBJ2-1
abundance: .
v_gene: TRBV19
d_gene: TRBD1

CDR3aa: CASGLYGASGELFF
CDR3nt: TGTGCTAGTGGTTTATATGGGGCTAGCGGGGAGCTGTTTTTT
j_gene: TRBJ2-2
abundance: .
v_gene: TRBV12-5
d_gene: .

CDR3aa: CASRESTTVSYNEQFF
CDR3nt: TGTGCCAGTCGGGAGTCAACGACCGTCTCCTACAATGAGCAGTTCTTC
j_gene: TRBJ2-1
abundance: .
v_gene: TRBV13
d_gene: .

CDR3aa: CASSLEAAQPQHF
CDR3nt: TGTGCCAGCAGCTTAGAAGCGGCTCAGCCCCAGCATTTT
j_gene: TRBJ1-5
abundance: few
v_gene: TRBV7-9
d_gene: .

CDR3aa: CASSRDYNEQFF
CDR3nt: TGTGCCAGCAGCCGGGACTACAATGAGCAGTTCTTC
j_gene: TRBJ2-1
abundance: .
v_gene: TRBV7-3
d_gene: .

CDR3aa: CASSLRSGNTIYF
CDR3nt: TGTGCCAGTAGTCTCCGCTCTGGAAACACCATATATTTT
j_gene: TRBJ1-3
abundance: .
v_gene: TRBV19
d_gene: .

CDR3aa: CSVLRSGGVNEKLFF
CDR3nt: TGCAGCGTTTTAAGGAGTGGAGGGGTGAATGAAAAACTGTTTTTT
j_gene: TRBJ1-4
abundance: .
v_gene: TRBV29-1
d_gene: .

CDR3aa: CASSWGTGLREQYF
CDR3nt: TGTGCCAGCAGTTGGGGGACAGGCCTTCGGGAGCAGTACTTC
j_gene: TRBJ2-7
abundance: .
v_gene: TRBV27
d_gene: TRBD1

CDR3aa: CASSSGTGALNTEAFF
CDR3nt: TGTGCCAGCAGTTCTGGGACAGGGGCCCTGAACACTGAAGCTTTCTTT
j_gene: TRBJ1-1
abundance: .
v_gene: TRBV5-4
d_gene: TRBD1

CDR3aa: CASSPLGQGLAGELFF
CDR3nt: TGTGCCAGCTCACCCCTGGGACAGGGGTTGGCCGGGGAGCTGTTTTTT
j_gene: TRBJ2-2
abundance: once
v_gene: TRBV18
d_gene: TRBD1